This entry lists 7 T cell receptor beta chains sequenced from one sample in a study of T cells after yellow fever vaccination. From the 5' RACE reads, TCRdb called clonotypes with MiXCR, one entry per CDR3 protein. The profile shows approximately 580,000 distinct CDR3 sequences, around 17% of them singletons. This specimen consisted of PBMCs, obtained 5 to 6 days after the first yellow fever vaccination. Receptors were obtained from a man aged 18 to 29 who received the YFV17D yellow fever vaccine.

In its sample, this clonotype was seen a few times. Compared with germline, one end of the junction differs, possibly owing to a read error. J is TRBJ1-4 and V is TRBV7-9, with 8 bases that match TRBD1. This CDR3 has 17 amino acids. Germline assignment: CDR1 SEHNR and CDR2 FQNEAQ (reference sequence). The CDR3 DNA reads TGTGCCAGCAGCTTCTACAGGGGGGCACCAACAAATGAAAAACTGTTTTTT. Its translation: CASSFYRGAPTNEKLFF. The full variable domain, rest sourced from reference TRBV7-9 and TRBJ1-4, is DTGVSQNPRHKITKRGQNVTFRCDPISEHNRLYWYRQTLGQGPEFLTYFQNEAQLEKSRLLSDRFSAERPKGSFSTLEIQRTEQGDSAMYLCASSFYRGAPTNEKLFFGSGTQLSVL.

V is TRBV4-1 and J is TRBJ2-7; 8 nucleotides align to TRBD1. With 0 bases clipped from V and 4 bases from J, the junction kept 5 bases outside the gene matches. CDR3 size: 15 residues. CDR1 and CDR2 from the germline V gene are MGHRA and YSYEKL. CDR3 loop: CASSQDGTGLYEQYV. In DNA form, the CDR3 reads TGCGCCAGCAGCCAAGACGGGACAGGTCTTTACGAGCAGTACGTC.

This clonotype was counted between two and nine times. J is TRBJ2-1 and V is TRBV7-2; D is perhaps TRBD2 (6 bases). The germline V gene has CDR1 SGHTA and CDR2 FQGNSA. This CDR3 spans 17 amino acids. V lost 3 bases, J lost 8 bases, and 23 bases lay in between. The CDR3 loop is CASSFGWFGEARDEQFF. The CDR3 DNA follows: TGTGCCAGCAGCTTCGGTTGGTTCGGGGAGGCGAGGGATGAGCAGTTCTTC.

This clonotype was seen only a few times. CDR3 amino acids: CASSSSTVTGGINQPQHF. In DNA, the CDR3 is TGTGCCAGCAGTTCCTCGACAGTAACCGGGGGGATCAATCAGCCCCAGCATTTT. The chain couples TRBV6-5 to TRBJ1-5, with a possible D match to TRBD1 (5 bases). Trimming took 4 bases from V and 3 from J, leaving 22 bases between them. This CDR3 has 18 residues. The V gene's germline CDR1 is MNHEY and CDR2 SVGAGI.

The rearrangement uses TRBV6-6 and TRBJ1-6; 7 positions match TRBD1. The junction had 6 bases not matched to a gene; V was cut back by 6 bases and J by 10 bases. In germline, CDR1 is MNHNY, CDR2 SVGAGI (reference sequence). This CDR3 region has 13 residues. The CDR3 bases are TGTGCCAGCAGAAGTGACAGGGACTCACCCCTCCACTTT. Translated: CASRSDRDSPLHF.

In DNA form, the CDR3 reads TGTGCCAGCAGCCTAATACAGGGACGGGAGACCCAGTACTTC. It yields the protein CASSLIQGRETQYF. This chain joins TRBV7-2 and TRBJ2-5; D is perhaps TRBD1 (6 bases). Looked up from germline, CDR1 is SGHTA and CDR2 is FQGNSA. The CDR3 length is 14 residues. Trimming removed 5 bases at V and 5 bases at J, with 15 bases between.

Only a few counts were recorded for this clonotype. The rearrangement joins TRBV12-3 or TRBV12-4 to TRBJ1-1; 7 bases match TRBD1. Trimming removed 4 bases from V and 4 bases from J; junction bases left unmatched: 3. CDR3 length: 13 amino acids. The CDR3 reads CASSWGQSTEAFF. CDR3 nucleotides: TGTGCCAGCAGTTGGGGACAGAGCACTGAAGCTTTCTTT.